The TCR beta chain under discussion was sequenced for a study of early T cells in non-severe SARS-CoV-2 infection. Notes on this clonotype: Its antigen remains unknown.

Each single cDNA molecule received a unique molecular identifier. A single record per CDR3 protein comes from TCRdb applying MiXCR to the 5' RACE reads. Here the sample spans fewer than 95,000 distinct CDR3 sequences, about 15% being singletons. The study, taken as a whole, reports: Anti-spike CD8 specificities were favored by VDJdb matching, whose results missed private and CD4 specificities.

This TCR was recovered from an adult who was a healthcare worker with PCR-confirmed SARS-CoV-2 infection or an uninfected control (not recorded which). This sample comprised whole blood, obtained at baseline.

The CDR3 protein is CSARQETQYF. The CDR3 DNA reads as TGCAGTGCTAGACAGGAGACCCAGTACTTC. The V and J genes are TRBV20-1 and TRBJ2-5; D is undetermined. The CDR3 length is 10 residues. V was cut by 2 bases and J by 5 bases, with 3 bases left in between. Germline V gene lookup returns CDR1 DFQATT and CDR2 SNEGSKA (reference sequence).